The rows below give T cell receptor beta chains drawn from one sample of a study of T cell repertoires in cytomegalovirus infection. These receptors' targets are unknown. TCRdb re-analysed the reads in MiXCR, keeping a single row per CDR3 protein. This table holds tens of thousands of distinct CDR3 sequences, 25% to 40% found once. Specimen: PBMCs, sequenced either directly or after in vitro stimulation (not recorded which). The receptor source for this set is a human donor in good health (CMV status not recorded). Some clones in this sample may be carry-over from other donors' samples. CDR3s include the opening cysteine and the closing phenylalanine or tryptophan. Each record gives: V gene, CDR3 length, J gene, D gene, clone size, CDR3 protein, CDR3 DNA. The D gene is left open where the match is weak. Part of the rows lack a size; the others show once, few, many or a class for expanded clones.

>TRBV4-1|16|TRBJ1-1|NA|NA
CASSQGWTGYRAEAFF
TGCGCCAGCAGCCAAGGGTGGACGGGTTATCGCGCAGAAGCTTTCTTT
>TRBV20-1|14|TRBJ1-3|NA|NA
CSATRGGFGNTIYF
TGCAGTGCTACTCGGGGAGGCTTTGGAAACACCATATATTTT
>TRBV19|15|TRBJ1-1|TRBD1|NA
CASRPLGQGITEAFF
TGTGCCAGTCGTCCCCTGGGACAGGGGATAACTGAAGCTTTCTTT
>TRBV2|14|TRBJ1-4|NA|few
CASRLQVENEKLFF
TGTGCCAGCAGATTGCAGGTCGAGAATGAAAAACTGTTTTTT
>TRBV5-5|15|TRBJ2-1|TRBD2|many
CASSLGTSGYNEQFF
TGTGCCAGCAGCTTGGGCACTAGCGGATACAATGAGCAGTTCTTC
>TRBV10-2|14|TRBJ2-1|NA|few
CASSLHAGEVEQFF
TGCGCCAGCAGTCTGCACGCAGGGGAGGTTGAGCAGTTCTTC
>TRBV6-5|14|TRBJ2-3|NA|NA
CASSYSASTDTQYF
TGTGCCAGCAGTTACTCGGCTAGCACAGATACGCAGTATTTT
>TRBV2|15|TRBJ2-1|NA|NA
CASSPGTFKIHEQFF
TGTGCCAGCAGCCCCGGGACTTTTAAGATCCATGAGCAGTTCTTC
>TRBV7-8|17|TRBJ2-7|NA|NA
CASSLHQARHVGGEQYF
TGTGCCAGCAGCCTACACCAAGCCAGACACGTTGGGGGAGAGCAGTACTTC
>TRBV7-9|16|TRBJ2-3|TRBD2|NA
CASSYWYSGSGNSQYF
TGTGCCAGCAGCTACTGGTATAGCGGGAGCGGTAATTCCCAGTATTTT
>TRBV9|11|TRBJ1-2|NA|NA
CASEGNYGYTF
TGTGCCAGCGAGGGCAACTATGGCTACACCTTC
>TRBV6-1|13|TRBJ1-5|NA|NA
CATNGIPNQPQHF
TGTGCCACCAACGGGATTCCCAATCAGCCCCAGCATTTT
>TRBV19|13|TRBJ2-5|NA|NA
CASSVTGWETQYF
TGTGCCAGTAGTGTGACTGGCTGGGAGACCCAGTACTTC
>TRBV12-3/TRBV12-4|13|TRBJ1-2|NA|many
CASSFYSNYGYTF
TGTGCCAGCAGTTTTTACAGTAACTATGGCTACACCTTC
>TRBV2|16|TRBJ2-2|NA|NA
CASSSTMLQNTGELFF
TGTGCCAGCAGTTCTACCATGCTCCAGAACACCGGGGAGCTGTTTTTT
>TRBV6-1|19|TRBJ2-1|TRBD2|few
CASSPAPPTSGGRRNEQFF
TGTGCCAGCAGTCCCGCCCCCCCCACTAGCGGGGGCCGGCGGAATGAGCAGTTCTTC
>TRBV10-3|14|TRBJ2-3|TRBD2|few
CAIALAGPTDTQYF
TGTGCCATAGCGCTAGCGGGACCCACAGATACGCAGTATTTT
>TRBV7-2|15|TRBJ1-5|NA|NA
CASSLIQGRNQLQHF
TGTGCCAGCAGCTTAATACAGGGTCGCAATCAGCTCCAGCATTTT
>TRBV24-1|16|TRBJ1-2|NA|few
CATSDLTGTVPYGYTF
TGTGCCACCAGTGATTTGACAGGGACGGTTCCCTATGGCTACACCTTC
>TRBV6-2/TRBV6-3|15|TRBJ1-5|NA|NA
CASSTNRGGNQPQHF
TGTGCCAGCAGCACAAACAGAGGAGGCAATCAGCCCCAGCATTTT
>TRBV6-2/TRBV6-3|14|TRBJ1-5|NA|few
CASSYSGRAQPQHF
TGTGCCAGCAGTTATTCGGGGAGGGCACAGCCCCAGCATTTT
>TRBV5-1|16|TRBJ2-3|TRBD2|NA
CASSLGLAGVTDTQYF
TGCGCCAGCAGCTTGGGTCTAGCGGGGGTTACAGATACGCAGTATTTT
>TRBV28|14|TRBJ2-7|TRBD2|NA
CASRHGGGRHEQYF
TGTGCCAGCCGACACGGCGGGGGGCGCCACGAGCAGTACTTC
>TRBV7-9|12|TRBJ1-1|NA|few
CASRVGNTEAFF
TGTGCCAGCAGGGTGGGGAACACTGAAGCTTTCTTT
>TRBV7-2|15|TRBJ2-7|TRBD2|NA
CASSSLAEPLYEQYF
TGTGCCAGCAGCTCCCTAGCGGAACCCCTCTACGAGCAGTACTTC
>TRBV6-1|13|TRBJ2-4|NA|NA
CASSEGAKNIQYF
TGTGCCAGCAGTGAGGGGGCCAAAAACATTCAGTACTTC
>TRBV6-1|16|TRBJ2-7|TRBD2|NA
CARSTSGLILSYEQYF
TGTGCCCGAAGTACTAGCGGACTCATCTTATCCTACGAGCAGTACTTC
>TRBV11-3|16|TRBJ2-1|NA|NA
CASSLGGAGPYNEQFF
TGTGCCAGCAGCTTAGGAGGGGCGGGCCCCTACAATGAGCAGTTCTTC
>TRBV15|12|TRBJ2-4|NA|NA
CATSRRGNIQYF
TGTGCCACCAGCAGACGGGGAAACATTCAGTACTTC
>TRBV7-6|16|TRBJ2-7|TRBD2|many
CASSLKAGGRSYEQYF
TGTGCCAGCAGCTTAAAGGCGGGAGGAAGGAGCTACGAGCAGTACTTC
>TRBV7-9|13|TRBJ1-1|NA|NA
CASSHPRGTEAFF
TGTGCCAGCAGCCATCCACGAGGCACTGAAGCTTTCTTT
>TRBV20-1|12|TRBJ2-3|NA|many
CSASKSTDTQYF
TGCAGTGCTAGCAAGTCCACAGATACGCAGTATTTT
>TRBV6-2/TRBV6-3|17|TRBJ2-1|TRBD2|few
CASSYASGRLAYNEQFF
TGTGCCAGCAGTTACGCTAGCGGGAGGCTCGCCTACAATGAGCAGTTCTTC
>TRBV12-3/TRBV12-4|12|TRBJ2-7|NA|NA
CASSFVFHEQYF
TGTGCCAGCAGTTTTGTTTTCCACGAGCAGTACTTC
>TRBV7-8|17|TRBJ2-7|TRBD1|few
CASSLGGRQGRTYEQYF
TGTGCCAGCAGCTTAGGGGGCCGACAGGGGAGAACCTACGAGCAGTACTTC
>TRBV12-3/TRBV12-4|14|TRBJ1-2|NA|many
CASSSLGGGTAYTF
TGTGCCAGCAGTTCCCTGGGGGGAGGTACTGCCTACACCTTC
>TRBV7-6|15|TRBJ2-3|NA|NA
CASSYRARGTDTQYF
TGTGCCAGCAGTTACCGGGCCCGAGGGACAGATACGCAGTATTTT
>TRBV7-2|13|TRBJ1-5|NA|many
CASSRLVGQPQHF
TGTGCCAGCAGCCGCCTAGTGGGTCAGCCCCAGCATTTT
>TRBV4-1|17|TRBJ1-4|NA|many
CASSLRDTVPRNEKLFF
TGCGCCAGCAGCCTTCGGGACACCGTGCCGAGGAATGAAAAACTGTTTTTT
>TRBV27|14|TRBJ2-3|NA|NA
CASSFSGRTDTQYF
TGTGCCAGCAGTTTTAGCGGCCGCACAGATACGCAGTATTTT
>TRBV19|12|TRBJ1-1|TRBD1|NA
CASSMDRNEAFF
TGTGCCAGTAGTATGGACAGGAATGAAGCTTTCTTT
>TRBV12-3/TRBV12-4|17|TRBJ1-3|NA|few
CASSSPLQDRSGNTIYF
TGTGCCAGCAGTTCTCCCTTACAGGATCGCTCTGGAAACACCATATATTTT
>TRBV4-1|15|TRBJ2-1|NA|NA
CASSQDPEGGNEQFF
TGCGCCAGCAGCCAAGATCCGGAGGGGGGGAATGAGCAGTTCTTC
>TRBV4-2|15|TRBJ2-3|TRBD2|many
CASSQSSGEADTQYF
TGTGCCAGCAGCCAAAGTAGCGGGGAGGCAGATACGCAGTATTTT
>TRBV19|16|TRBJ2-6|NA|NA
CASSNHGSSGANVLTF
TGTGCCAGTAGTAACCACGGGAGCTCTGGGGCCAACGTCCTGACTTTC
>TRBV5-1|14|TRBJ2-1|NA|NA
CASSLLSGTPEQFF
TGCGCCAGCAGCTTGTTATCTGGGACACCGGAGCAGTTCTTC
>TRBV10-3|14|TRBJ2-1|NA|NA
CATLSRGTYNEQFF
TGTGCCACCCTCTCCAGGGGAACCTACAATGAGCAGTTCTTC
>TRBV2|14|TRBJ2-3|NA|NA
CASSIPNPADTQYF
TGTGCCAGCAGCATCCCTAATCCGGCAGATACGCAGTATTTT
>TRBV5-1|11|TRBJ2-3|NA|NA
CASRSTDTQYF
TGCGCCAGCAGAAGCACAGATACGCAGTATTTT
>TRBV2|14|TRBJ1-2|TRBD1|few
CASSLTGTGFGYTF
TGTGCCAGCAGCTTAACCGGGACAGGGTTTGGCTACACCTTC
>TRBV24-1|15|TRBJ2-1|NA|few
CATSDNGRSYNEQFF
TGTGCCACCAGTGATAACGGGCGCTCCTACAATGAGCAGTTCTTC
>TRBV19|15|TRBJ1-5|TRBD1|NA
CASSIKGTGNQPQHF
TGTGCCAGTAGTATAAAAGGGACAGGGAATCAGCCCCAGCATTTT
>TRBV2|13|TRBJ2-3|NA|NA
CASSEVWGGTQYF
TGTGCCAGCAGTGAAGTCTGGGGAGGTACGCAGTATTTT
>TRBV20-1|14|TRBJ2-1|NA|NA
CSARGTNSYNEEFF
TGCAGTGCTAGAGGGACTAACTCCTACAATGAGGAGTTCTTC
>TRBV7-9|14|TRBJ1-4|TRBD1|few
CASSSTGGNEKLFF
TGTGCCAGCAGCTCCACAGGGGGCAATGAAAAACTGTTTTTT
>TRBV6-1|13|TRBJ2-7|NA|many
CASSLRHDYEQYF
TGTGCCAGCAGTTTGCGACACGACTACGAGCAGTACTTC